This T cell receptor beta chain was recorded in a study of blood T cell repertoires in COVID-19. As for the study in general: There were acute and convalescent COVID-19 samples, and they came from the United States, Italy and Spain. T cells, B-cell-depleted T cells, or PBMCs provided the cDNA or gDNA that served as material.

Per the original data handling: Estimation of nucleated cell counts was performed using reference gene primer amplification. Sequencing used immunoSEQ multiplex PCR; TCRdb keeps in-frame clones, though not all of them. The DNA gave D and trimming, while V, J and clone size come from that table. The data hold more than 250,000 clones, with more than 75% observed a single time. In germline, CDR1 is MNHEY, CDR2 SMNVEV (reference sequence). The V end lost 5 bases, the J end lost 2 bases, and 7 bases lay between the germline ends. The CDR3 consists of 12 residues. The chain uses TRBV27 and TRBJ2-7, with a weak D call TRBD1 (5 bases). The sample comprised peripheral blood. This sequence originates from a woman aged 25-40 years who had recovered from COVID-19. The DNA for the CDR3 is TGTGCCAGCAGTACAGGACCCTACGAGCAGTACTTC. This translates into CASSTGPYEQYF.